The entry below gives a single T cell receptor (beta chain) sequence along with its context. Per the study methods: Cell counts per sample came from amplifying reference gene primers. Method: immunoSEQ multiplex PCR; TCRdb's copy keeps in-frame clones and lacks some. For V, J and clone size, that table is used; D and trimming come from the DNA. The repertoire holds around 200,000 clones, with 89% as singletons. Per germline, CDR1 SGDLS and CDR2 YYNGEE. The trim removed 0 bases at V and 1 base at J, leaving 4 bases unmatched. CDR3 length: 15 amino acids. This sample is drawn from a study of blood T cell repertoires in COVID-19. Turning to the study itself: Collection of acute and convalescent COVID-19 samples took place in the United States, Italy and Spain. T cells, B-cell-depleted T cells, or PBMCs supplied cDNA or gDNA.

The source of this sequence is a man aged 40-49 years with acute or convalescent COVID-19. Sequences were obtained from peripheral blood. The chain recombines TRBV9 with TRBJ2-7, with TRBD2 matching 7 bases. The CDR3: CASSVGLGGSYEQYF. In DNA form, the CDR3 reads TGTGCCAGCAGCGTAGGCTTGGGAGGGTCCTACGAGCAGTACTTC.